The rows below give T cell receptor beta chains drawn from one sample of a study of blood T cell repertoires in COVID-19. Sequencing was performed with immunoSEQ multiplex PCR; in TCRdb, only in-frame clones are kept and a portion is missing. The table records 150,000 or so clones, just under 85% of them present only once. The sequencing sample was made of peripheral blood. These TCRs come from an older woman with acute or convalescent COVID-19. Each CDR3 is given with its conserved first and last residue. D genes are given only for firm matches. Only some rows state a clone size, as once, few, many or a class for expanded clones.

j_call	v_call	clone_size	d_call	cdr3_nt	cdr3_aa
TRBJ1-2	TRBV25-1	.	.	TGTGCCAGCAGTGAATCCCACAGAGCCCATTATGGCTACACCTTC	CASSESHRAHYGYTF
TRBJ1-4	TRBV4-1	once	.	TGCGCCAGCAGCCAAGTAGGGCAGGGAAGTTGGGAAAAACTGTTTTTT	CASSQVGQGSWEKLFF
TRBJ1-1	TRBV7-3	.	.	TGTGCCAGCAGCTTAAGTCAGGGCGTCGGAGAAGCTTTCTTT	CASSLSQGVGEAFF
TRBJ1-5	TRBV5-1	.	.	TGCGCCAGCAGTGACGGACTCAATCAGCCCCAGCATTTT	CASSDGLNQPQHF
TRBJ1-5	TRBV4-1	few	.	TGCGCCAGCAGCCAAGGGTTTGAGCGGGGTTTTTGGCAGCCCCAGCATTTT	CASSQGFERGFWQPQHF
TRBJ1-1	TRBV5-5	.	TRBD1	TGTGCCAGCAGCTTGGGGAGGGGGCGATACTTT	CASSLGRGRYF
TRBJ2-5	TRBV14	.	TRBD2	TGTGCCAGCAGCCGCTATGGGGGGGAAGAGACCCAGTACTTC	CASSRYGGEETQYF
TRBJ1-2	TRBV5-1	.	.	TGCGCCAGCAGCCGTACTAATACAGGGATCCCGGGGGGCTACACCTTC	CASSRTNTGIPGGYTF
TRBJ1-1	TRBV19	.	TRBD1	TGTGCCAGTAGTATCCAGGGGGCTGGGGCAGCTTTCTTT	CASSIQGAGAAFF
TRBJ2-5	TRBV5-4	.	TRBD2	TGTGCCAGCAGCTCCCTCCCGTGGGGGGCGGGGGGACAAGAGACCCAGTACTTC	CASSSLPWGAGGQETQYF
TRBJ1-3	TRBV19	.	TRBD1	TGTGCCAGTAGTATCGCGGCAGGGGGTAGCTCTGGAAACACCATATATTTT	CASSIAAGGSSGNTIYF
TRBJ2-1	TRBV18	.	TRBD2	TGTGCCAGCTCACCACTTCTAGCGGGTACTAATGAGCAGTTCTTC	CASSPLLAGTNEQFF
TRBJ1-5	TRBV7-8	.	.	TGTGCCAGCAGCTTAGCGTCGACGGGGAATCAGCCCCAGCATTTT	CASSLASTGNQPQHF
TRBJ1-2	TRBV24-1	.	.	TGTGCCACCAGCCAGGACTCCTATGGCTACACCTTC	CATSQDSYGYTF
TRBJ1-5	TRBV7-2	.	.	TGTGCCAGCAGCTTTGTTAGAGGCGGCAATCAGCCCCAGCATTTT	CASSFVRGGNQPQHF
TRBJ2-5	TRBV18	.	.	TGTGCCAGCTCAAGAACAGGGCCAGAGACCCAGTACTTC	CASSRTGPETQYF
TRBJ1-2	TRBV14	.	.	TGTGCCAGCAGCCAAGACCGTGTCAGGGGCTTTATCTATGGCTACACCTTC	CASSQDRVRGFIYGYTF
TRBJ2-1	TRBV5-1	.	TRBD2	TGCGCCAGCAGCTTGGATAGCGGGGGGAACAATGAGCAGTTCTTC	CASSLDSGGNNEQFF
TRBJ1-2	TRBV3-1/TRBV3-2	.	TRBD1	TGTGCCAGCAGCCAAAGGGGGCAGGGCCGAGGCTATGGCTACACCTTC	CASSQRGQGRGYGYTF
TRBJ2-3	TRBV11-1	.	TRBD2	TGTGCCAGCAGCCCCCACGGGGGGGCCTCCACAGATACGCAGTATTTT	CASSPHGGASTDTQYF
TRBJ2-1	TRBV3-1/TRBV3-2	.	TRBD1	TGTGCCAGCAGCCAAGTCCCCCGGACAGGGTATCATGAGCAGTTCTTC	CASSQVPRTGYHEQFF
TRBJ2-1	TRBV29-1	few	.	TGCAGCACCCGGGGTTTGAGCCTCGATGAGCAGTTCTTC	CSTRGLSLDEQFF
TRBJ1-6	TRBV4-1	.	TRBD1	TGCGCCAGCAGCCTAACCGAGGGGGCCAATAATTCACCCCTCCACTTT	CASSLTEGANNSPLHF
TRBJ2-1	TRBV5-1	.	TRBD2	TGCGCCAGCAGCTTGGAAGGACTAGCGGGGCCCTACAATGAGCAGTTCTTC	CASSLEGLAGPYNEQFF
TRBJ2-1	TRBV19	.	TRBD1	TGTGCCAGTAGTGGATACCCGGGACAGGGGGCAAATGAGCAGTTCTTC	CASSGYPGQGANEQFF
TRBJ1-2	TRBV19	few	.	TGTGCCAGTAGTATTAAAGCCGGCGCGGGCCGTAAAAGCTATGGCTACACCTTC	CASSIKAGAGRKSYGYTF
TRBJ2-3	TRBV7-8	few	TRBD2	TGTGCCAGCAGCTTAGCGTTCGGGGGGTCCACAGATACGCAGTATTTT	CASSLAFGGSTDTQYF
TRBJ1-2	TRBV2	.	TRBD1	TGTGCCAGCAGCATCGGACAGGGAAATGGCTACACCTTC	CASSIGQGNGYTF
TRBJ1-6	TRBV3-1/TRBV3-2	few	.	TGTGCCAGCAGCCTCCGCCGGGGTTCACCCCTCCACTTT	CASSLRRGSPLHF
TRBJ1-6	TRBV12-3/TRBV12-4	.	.	TGTGCCAGCAGTTTAGTCAATAATTCACCCCTCCACTTT	CASSLVNNSPLHF
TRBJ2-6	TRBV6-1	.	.	TGTGCCAGCAGTGAAGCAGGCAGGGCTGGGGCCAACGTCCTGACTTTC	CASSEAGRAGANVLTF
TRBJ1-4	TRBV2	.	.	TGTGCCAGCAGTCCTTTTAATGAAAAACTGTTTTTT	CASSPFNEKLFF
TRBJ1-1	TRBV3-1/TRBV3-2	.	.	TGTGCCAGCAGCATACGGACGGACTTGAACACTGAAGCTTTCTTT	CASSIRTDLNTEAFF
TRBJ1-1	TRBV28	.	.	TGTGCCAGCAGTTGGAACAGGAACACTGAAGCTTTCTTT	CASSWNRNTEAFF
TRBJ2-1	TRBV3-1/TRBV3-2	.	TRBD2	TGTGCCAGCAGCCAAGGACTAGCGGGGGGCAATGAGCAGTTCTTC	CASSQGLAGGNEQFF
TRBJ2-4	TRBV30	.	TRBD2	TGTGCCTGGAGGACTAGCGTTAAAAACATTCAGTACTTC	CAWRTSVKNIQYF
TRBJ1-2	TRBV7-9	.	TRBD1	TGTGCCAGCAACGTAAGAGGGGGCGCGTATGGCTACACCTTC	CASNVRGGAYGYTF
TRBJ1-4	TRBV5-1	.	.	TGCGCCAGCAGCTTGGCCATTTGGCAACCTAATGAAAAACTGTTTTTT	CASSLAIWQPNEKLFF
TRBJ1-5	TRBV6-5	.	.	TGTGCCACCTCCGCCGGGGCAGGGACTTATCAGCCCCAGCATTTT	CATSAGAGTYQPQHF
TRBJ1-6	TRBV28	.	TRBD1	TGTGCCAGCTTTGACAGGGGGAATCCAACCCTCCACTTT	CASFDRGNPTLHF
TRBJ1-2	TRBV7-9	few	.	TGTGCCAGCAGCTTATTGGCAGGATATGGCTACACCTTC	CASSLLAGYGYTF
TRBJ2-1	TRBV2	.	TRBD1	TGTGCCAGCACGGGACAGGGACTATATGAGCAGTTCTTC	CASTGQGLYEQFF
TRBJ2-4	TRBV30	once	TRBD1	TGTGCCTGGAGCCCTGGCTGGGACAGGCACATTCAGTACTTC	CAWSPGWDRHIQYF
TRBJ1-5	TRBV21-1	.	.	TGTGCCAGCAAAAGAGGTCAGCCCCAGCATTTT	CASKRGQPQHF
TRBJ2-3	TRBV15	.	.	TGTGCCACCAGCAGAGATCGGGGTTCCGATACGCAGTATTTT	CATSRDRGSDTQYF
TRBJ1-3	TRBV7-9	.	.	TGTGCCAGCAGCCCTCAGGGAATAGCTGGAAACACCATATATTTT	CASSPQGIAGNTIYF
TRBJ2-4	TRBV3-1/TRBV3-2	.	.	TGTGCCAGCAGCCACTCCCAGACAGGCAAAAACATTCAGTACTTC	CASSHSQTGKNIQYF
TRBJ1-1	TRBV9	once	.	TGTGCCAGCAGCGGGCAGGAGGGGACTGAAGCTTTCTTT	CASSGQEGTEAFF
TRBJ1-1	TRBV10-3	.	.	TGTGCCATCAGCACGGGACTTCTGAACACTGAAGCTTTCTTT	CAISTGLLNTEAFF
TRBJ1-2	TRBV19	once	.	TGTGCCAGTAGTATTTTGGGAGGTGGCTACACCTTC	CASSILGGGYTF
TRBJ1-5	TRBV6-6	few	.	TGTGCCAGCAGTTACGGGAGGGCTGGACAGCCCCAGCATTTT	CASSYGRAGQPQHF
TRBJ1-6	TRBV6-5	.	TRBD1	TGTGCCAGCAGATATACAGGGGACAGTTCACCCCTCCACTTT	CASRYTGDSSPLHF
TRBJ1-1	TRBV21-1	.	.	TGTGCCAGCAGCAACGGGTTTGAAGCTTTCTTT	CASSNGFEAFF
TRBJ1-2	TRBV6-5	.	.	TGTGCCAGCAGAGGAAACAGGGACAACTATGGCTACACCTTC	CASRGNRDNYGYTF
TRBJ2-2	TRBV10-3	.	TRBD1	TGTGCCATCAGTGAGCCTGACAGGGTAGGGACCGGGGAGCTGTTTTTT	CAISEPDRVGTGELFF
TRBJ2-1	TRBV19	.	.	TGTGCCAGTAGTATTATGGGCGGGGTATACAATGAGCAGTTCTTC	CASSIMGGVYNEQFF